This entry describes one T cell receptor beta chain. Its antigen remains undetermined. It has no much larger one-base neighbor in the sample; base qualities were not kept. This specimen comes from a study of neoadjuvant anti-PD-1 for oral cavity cancer (dated by TCRdb to 2020 to 2023). Background for the entire study: Patients mostly received three to four biweekly doses of nivolumab at 3 mg/kg before curative-intent surgical resection. Patients who did not progress were given a fourth nivolumab dose at about day 43 and had definitive surgical resection on days 50-56. Responders were defined as patients with complete response, partial response or stable disease by RECIST 1.1; non-responders were defined as patients with progression. There were roughly 11 patients in the parent correlative cohort, and the response rate was 33%. Broad study findings and their caveats: Only a few patients per response group were included in the TCR analyses, and larger cohorts for validation were called for by the authors. Higher pretreatment blood TCRbeta clonality and lower post-treatment tumor TCRbeta clonality were correlated with higher pretreatment blood Treg/Th17 ratios. After neoadjuvant nivolumab, significantly higher T cell clonality (Gini index) was found within PBMCs in non-responders than in responders.

PBMC libraries used mostly 450 to 500 ng of input genomic DNA for deep sequencing, with six replicates per sample. Following the manufacturer's instructions, the team built TCRbeta libraries using the immunoSEQ hsTCRbeta kit. The completed libraries were mixed into a single pool at 3 nM, then sequenced with an Illumina NovaSeq 6000 S4 flow cell. Under the source paper's analysis protocol: Raw data preprocessing and quality control were performed with the immunoSEQ Analyzer. The analysis was restricted to productive rearrangements, with each unique CDR3 amino acid sequence defining a clonotype. Repertoire clonality was estimated as the Gini-Simpson index, which was computed with the R package tcR. Gini indices were compared with Student's t test, and associations with tumor size change were assessed by Pearson correlation. This is the immuneACCESS table as TCRdb keeps it, with only in-frame sequences that have V and J called. A part of the clones is gone; compared with another copy, unresolved V genes explain less than half, and the rest is unexplained. D and trimming were read from the DNA, whereas the V and J calls and clone size are those reported in that table. Present in this sample are 30,000 to 40,000 clones, more than 75% of which were seen just once. Under 4% of the sample is held by the ten biggest clonotypes.

From V the trimming removes 3 bases and from J it removes 4 bases, while the gene matches leave 6 bases of the junction unaccounted for. There are 15 amino acids in the CDR3, from cysteine to phenylalanine inclusive. Just the 45-base CDR3 DNA is kept, in frame starting at base 1. For CDR1 and CDR2, the germline V gene (reference sequence) lists SGHKS and YYEKEE. This specimen's time point label, interpreted: before neoadjuvant nivolumab. Patients had been newly diagnosed with stage II-IVA oral cavity squamous cell carcinoma, and no prior systemic or radiation treatment had been given to the patients. Everyone in the cohort had locally advanced, HPV-negative oral cavity squamous cell carcinoma. Peripheral blood mononuclear cells were analyzed directly, without maintenance or expansion in culture. Samples were obtained from a longitudinal correlative study of a single-arm phase II trial of neoadjuvant nivolumab in oral cavity squamous cell carcinoma. Genomic DNA-based TCRbeta sequencing was performed on subject-matched pre- and post-treatment PBMCs and tumors from three responders and three non-responders. Peripheral blood mononuclear cells were drawn once before nivolumab treatment and a second time after treatment, when surgery took place. The Maxwell RSC DNA from Cells kit was used to isolate genomic DNA from PBMCs.

The source was PBMCs, collected before nivolumab (anti-PD-1) treatment. The V and J genes are TRBV5-5 and TRBJ1-2; 10 central bases correspond to TRBD1. The receptor was derived from a person aged 35-79 years with oral cavity squamous cell carcinoma. CDR3 region: CASSSGTGVSYGYTF. At the DNA level, the sequence is TGTGCCAGCAGCTCGGGGACAGGGGTTTCCTATGGCTACACCTTC.